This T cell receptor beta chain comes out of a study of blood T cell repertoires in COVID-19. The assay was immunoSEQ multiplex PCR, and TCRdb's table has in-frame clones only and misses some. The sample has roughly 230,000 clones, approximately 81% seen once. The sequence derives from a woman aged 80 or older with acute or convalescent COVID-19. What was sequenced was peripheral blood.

CDR3 nucleotide sequence: TGCGCCAGCAGCCAAGAGGGGTTAGCGGGGAGCTCCTACAATGAGCAGTTCTTC. As protein: CASSQEGLAGSSYNEQFF. The chain is built from TRBV4-1 and TRBJ2-1, with 8 positions matching TRBD2. Germline trimming cut 0 bases from V and 0 bases from J; bases unmatched to any gene: 7. The CDR3 has 18 residues. CDR1 is MGHRA and CDR2 is YSYEKL in the germline V gene.